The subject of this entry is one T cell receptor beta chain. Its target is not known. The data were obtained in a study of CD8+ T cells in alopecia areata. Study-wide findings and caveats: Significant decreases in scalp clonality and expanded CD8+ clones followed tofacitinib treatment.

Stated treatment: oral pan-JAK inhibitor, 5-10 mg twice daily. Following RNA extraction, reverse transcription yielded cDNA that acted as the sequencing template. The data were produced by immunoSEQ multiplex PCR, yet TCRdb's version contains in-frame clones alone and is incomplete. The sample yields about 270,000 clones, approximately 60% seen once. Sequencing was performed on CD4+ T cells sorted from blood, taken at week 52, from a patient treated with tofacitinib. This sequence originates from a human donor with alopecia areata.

The DNA of the CDR3 is TGCGCCAGCAGCGACCCAAAACGGGGGTTCTATGGCTACACCTTC. It is translated as CASSDPKRGFYGYTF. The rearrangement uses TRBV4-1 and TRBJ1-2, with D maybe TRBD1 (5 bases). The CDR3 runs to 15 residues. V was cut by 5 bases and J by 4 bases, with 17 bases left in between. CDR1 is MGHRA, CDR2 YSYEKL, per germline.